The 13 T cell receptor beta chains presented below share a single source sample, sequenced in a study of beta chain features in type 1 diabetes. Every isolated RNA sample was fully reverse transcribed, so sequencing captured expressed TCRB transcripts. Data came from immunoSEQ multiplex PCR; TCRdb stores just in-frame clones and leaves some out. This repertoire shows 250,000 or so clones, about 25% found once; its top ten account for under 4.5%. Specimen: central memory CD4+ T cells from blood. These TCRs come from a man aged 30 to 45 in good health.

The rearrangement joins TRBV30 to TRBJ1-5, with D possibly matching TRBD1 (5 bases). The CDR3 length is 13 residues. Germline-derived CDR1 and CDR2 are GTSNPN and SVGIG (reference sequence). V was clipped by 1 base and J by 5 bases, with 9 bases between them. CDR3 region: CAWSGEGDQPQHF. CDR3 coding DNA: TGTGCCTGGAGTGGTGAAGGGGATCAGCCCCAGCATTTT.

In its sample, this clone was seen a few times. The chain uses TRBV2 and TRBJ2-7; no definite D call. The CDR3 totals 12 residues. The V gene's germline CDR1 is SNHLY and CDR2 FYNNEI. The V end was cut by 1 base, the J end by 5 bases, with 6 bases between. The CDR3 coding sequence is TGTGCCAGCAGTGAAGAGATGCACGAGCAGTACTTC. Amino acids: CASSEEMHEQYF. Supplemented by reference TRBV2 and TRBJ2-7, the full variable domain reads EPEVTQTPSHQVTQMGQEVILRCVPISNHLYFYWYRQILGQKVEFLVSFYNNEISEKSEIFDDQFSVERPDGSNFTLKIRSTKLEDSAMYFCASSEEMHEQYFGPGTRLTVT.

This clone was seen only once. The V and J genes are TRBV11-1 and TRBJ2-3; 7 nucleotides line up with TRBD1. Germline V gene sequence: CDR1 SGHAT, CDR2 FQDESV (reference sequence). CDR3 length: 14 residues. V shed 5 bases, J shed 3 bases, and the junction held 5 bases outside the gene matches. The CDR3 is CASSERQGTDTQYF. DNA of the CDR3: TGTGCCAGCAGCGAGAGACAGGGAACAGATACGCAGTATTTT.

The chain links TRBV30 to TRBJ1-6; TRBD1 agrees at 7 bases. Germline V gives CDR1 GTSNPN, CDR2 SVGIG (reference sequence). There are 13 residues in the CDR3. J gave up 10 bases and V 5 bases, and 8 bases lay outside the gene matches. CDR3 coding DNA: TGTGCCTGGGCGCTACAGGGGAACTCACCCCTCCACTTT. This sequence encodes CAWALQGNSPLHF.

This clone was detected a few times. V usage is TRBV2 and J usage is TRBJ2-7, with TRBD2 matching 13 bases. The CDR3 is 15 residues long. V shed 6 bases and J 6 bases; nucleotides not matched to a gene: 8. Germline CDR1 is SNHLY and CDR2 is FYNNEI. DNA of the CDR3: TGTGCCAGCAGCCAACCCGGGACTAGCGGGGCCGAGCAGTACTTC. It codes for CASSQPGTSGAEQYF.

This clone was detected only a few times. The genes are TRBV2 and TRBJ1-4; 10 nucleotides line up with TRBD1. CDR1 is SNHLY, CDR2 FYNNEI, per germline. The CDR3 totals 16 residues. After removal of 5 bases from V and 0 bases from J, the junction contained 3 bases not matched to a gene. Here the CDR3 DNA reads TGTGCCAGCAGTCTGGACAGGGGGGCAACTAATGAAAAACTGTTTTTT. Its translation is CASSLDRGATNEKLFF.

This chain connects TRBV15 to TRBJ2-1; possible D gene TRBD2, 6 bases. The germline V gene encodes CDR1 LNHNV and CDR2 YYDKDF (reference sequence). Trimming removed 0 bases at V and 8 bases at J, with 14 bases between. The CDR3 is 15 amino acids. The CDR3 bases are TGTGCCACCAGCAGAGATGGCGGGACCGCTGATGAGCAGTTCTTC. This codes for CATSRDGGTADEQFF.

The rearrangement joins TRBV5-1 to TRBJ1-3, with D unclear. The V gene lost 0 bases and the J gene lost 1 base, with 5 bases spanning the gap. This CDR3 contains 14 residues. The V gene's germline CDR1 is SGHRS and CDR2 YFSETQ. The CDR3 coding sequence is TGCGCCAGCAGCTTGGACAGTTCTGGAAACACCATATATTTT. As protein: CASSLDSSGNTIYF.

The J gene is TRBJ2-1, the V gene TRBV2; D is ambiguous. CDR1 and CDR2 (germline): SNHLY, FYNNEI. Trimming left V 5 bases short and J 3 bases short, with 14 bases between. CDR3 length: 15 residues. This CDR3 is CASSRMSKGYNEQFF. For the CDR3, the DNA is TGTGCCAGCAGTCGAATGTCGAAAGGCTACAATGAGCAGTTCTTC.

This clone has a handful of counts. This rearrangement joins TRBV7-9 to TRBJ2-3; D gene uncertain. Germline V gives CDR1 SEHNR, CDR2 FQNEAQ (reference sequence). V was clipped by 8 bases and J by 0 bases, with 9 bases between them. The CDR3 has 13 amino acids. The CDR3 loop is CASSPGSTDTQYF. The CDR3 DNA follows: TGTGCCAGCTCCCCCGGGAGCACAGATACGCAGTATTTT.

In its sample, this clone was seen many times. This rearrangement joins TRBV15 to TRBJ1-1; D might be TRBD1 (6 bases). Germline V lookup: CDR1 LNHNV, CDR2 YYDKDF (reference sequence). CDR3 length: 12 amino acids. Trimming removed 3 bases at V and 8 bases at J, with 10 bases between. The CDR3: CATSREGGEAFF. CDR3 coding DNA: TGTGCCACCAGCAGGGAGGGGGGAGAAGCTTTCTTT.

This clone occurred a few times. One base away lies a much larger clone, so this may be a sequencing read error. The chain carries TRBV7-9 and TRBJ2-1, with 7 bases aligning to TRBD1. The CDR3 is made up of 14 amino acids. V trimming: 5 bases; J trimming: 0 bases; junction bases outside the gene matches: 1. Germline V gene sequence: CDR1 SEHNR, CDR2 FQNEAQ (reference sequence). This CDR3 reads CASSPGGSYNEQFF. The CDR3 DNA follows: TGTGCCAGCAGCCCAGGGGGCTCCTACAATGAGCAGTTCTTC.

This clone was counted a few times. This chain connects TRBV5-4 to TRBJ1-1, with D possibly matching TRBD1 (6 bases). CDR1 and CDR2 (germline): SGHNT, YYREEE (reference sequence). The CDR3 loop spans 14 amino acids. V lost 6 bases and J lost 5, with 17 bases in between. CDR3 loop: CASTSDGGRTEAFF. The DNA of the CDR3 is TGTGCCAGCACCTCGGACGGGGGGCGGACTGAAGCTTTCTTT.